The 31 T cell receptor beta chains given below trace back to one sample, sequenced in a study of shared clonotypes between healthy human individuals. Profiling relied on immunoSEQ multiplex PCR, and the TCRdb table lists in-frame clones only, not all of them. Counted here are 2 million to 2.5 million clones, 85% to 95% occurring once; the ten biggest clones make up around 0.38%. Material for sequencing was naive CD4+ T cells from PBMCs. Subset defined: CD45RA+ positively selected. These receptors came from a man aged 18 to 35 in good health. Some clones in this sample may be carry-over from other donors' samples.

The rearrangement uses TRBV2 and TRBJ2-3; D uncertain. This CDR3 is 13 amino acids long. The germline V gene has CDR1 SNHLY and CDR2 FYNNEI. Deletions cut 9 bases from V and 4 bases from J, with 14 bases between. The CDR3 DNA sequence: TGTGCCAGTAGAATTTTAGGCGCAGATACGCAGTATTTT. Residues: CASRILGADTQYF.

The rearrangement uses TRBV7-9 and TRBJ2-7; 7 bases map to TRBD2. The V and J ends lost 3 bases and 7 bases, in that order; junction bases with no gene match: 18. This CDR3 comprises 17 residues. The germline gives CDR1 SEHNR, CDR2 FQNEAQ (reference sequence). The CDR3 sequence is CASSFGGARGVRKEQYF. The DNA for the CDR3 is TGTGCCAGCAGCTTTGGAGGGGCCCGGGGGGTTCGGAAGGAGCAGTACTTC.

CDR3 nucleotides: TGCGCCAGCAGCTTGGGGGCAGGGGGAGACACTGAAGCTTTCTTT. Translated: CASSLGAGGDTEAFF. The chain couples TRBV5-1 to TRBJ1-1; 7 bases fit TRBD1. Germline loops: CDR1 SGHRS, CDR2 YFSETQ. The ends lost 0 bases at V and 3 bases at J; junction bases unmatched: 5. This CDR3 contains 15 residues.

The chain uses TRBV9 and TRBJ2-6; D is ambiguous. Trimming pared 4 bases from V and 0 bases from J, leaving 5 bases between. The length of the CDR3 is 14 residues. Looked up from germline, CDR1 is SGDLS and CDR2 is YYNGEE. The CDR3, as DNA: TGTGCCAGCAGCCCCGGCTCTGGGGCCAACGTCCTGACTTTC. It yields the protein CASSPGSGANVLTF.

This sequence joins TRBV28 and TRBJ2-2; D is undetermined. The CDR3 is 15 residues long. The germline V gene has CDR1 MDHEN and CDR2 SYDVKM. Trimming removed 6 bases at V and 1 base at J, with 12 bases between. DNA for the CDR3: TGTGCCAGCAGGACGATAGGACGGAACACCGGGGAGCTGTTTTTT. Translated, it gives CASRTIGRNTGELFF.

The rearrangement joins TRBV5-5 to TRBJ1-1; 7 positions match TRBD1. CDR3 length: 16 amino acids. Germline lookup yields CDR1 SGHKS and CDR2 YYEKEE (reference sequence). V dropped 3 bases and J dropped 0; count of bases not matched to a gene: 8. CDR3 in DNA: TGTGCCAGCAGCTACCAGGGGGGTAGCATGAACACTGAAGCTTTCTTT. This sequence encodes CASSYQGGSMNTEAFF. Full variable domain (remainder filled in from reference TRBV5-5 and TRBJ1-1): DAGVTQSPTHLIKTRGQQVTLRCSPISGHKSVSWYQQVLGQGPQFIFQYYEKEERGRGNFPDRFSARQFPNYSSELNVNALLLGDSALYLCASSYQGGSMNTEAFFGQGTRLTVV.

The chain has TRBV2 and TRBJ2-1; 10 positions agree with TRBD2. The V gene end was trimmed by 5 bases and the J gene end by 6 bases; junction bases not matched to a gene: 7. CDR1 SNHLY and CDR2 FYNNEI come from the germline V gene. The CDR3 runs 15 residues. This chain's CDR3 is CASSPEAGGINEQFF. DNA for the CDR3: TGTGCCAGCAGTCCCGAAGCGGGAGGGATCAATGAGCAGTTCTTC.

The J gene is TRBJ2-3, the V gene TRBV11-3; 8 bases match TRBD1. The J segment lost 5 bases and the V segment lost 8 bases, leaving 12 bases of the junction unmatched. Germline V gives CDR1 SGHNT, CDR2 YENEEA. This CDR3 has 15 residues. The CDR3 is CASQTAGTGEDTQYF. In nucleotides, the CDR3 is TGTGCCAGCCAGACAGCCGGGACAGGAGAAGATACGCAGTATTTT. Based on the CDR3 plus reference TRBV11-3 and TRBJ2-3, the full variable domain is EAGVVQSPRYKIIEKKQPVAFWCNPISGHNTLYWYLQNLGQGPELLIRYENEEAVDDSQLPKDRFSAERLKGVDSTLKIQPAELGDSAVYLCASQTAGTGEDTQYFGPGTRLTVL.

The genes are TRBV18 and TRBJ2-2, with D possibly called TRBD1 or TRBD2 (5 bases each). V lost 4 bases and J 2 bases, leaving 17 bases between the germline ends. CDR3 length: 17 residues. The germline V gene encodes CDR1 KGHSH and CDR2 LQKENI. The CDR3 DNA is TGTGCCAGCTCACAACTCACAGGTGGGGGAAACACCGGGGAGCTGTTTTTT. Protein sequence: CASSQLTGGGNTGELFF.

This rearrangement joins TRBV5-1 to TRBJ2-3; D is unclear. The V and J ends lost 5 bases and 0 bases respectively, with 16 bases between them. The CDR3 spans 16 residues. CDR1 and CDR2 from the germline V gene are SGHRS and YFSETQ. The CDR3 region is CASRTSGDLSTDTQYF. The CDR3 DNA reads TGCGCCAGCAGAACCTCAGGAGACCTTAGCACAGATACGCAGTATTTT.

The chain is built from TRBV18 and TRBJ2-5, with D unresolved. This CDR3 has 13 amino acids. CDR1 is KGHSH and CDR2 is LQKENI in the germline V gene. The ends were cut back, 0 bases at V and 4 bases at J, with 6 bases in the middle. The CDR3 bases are TGTGCCAGCTCACCACCGTTCGCAGAGACCCAGTACTTC. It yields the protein CASSPPFAETQYF.

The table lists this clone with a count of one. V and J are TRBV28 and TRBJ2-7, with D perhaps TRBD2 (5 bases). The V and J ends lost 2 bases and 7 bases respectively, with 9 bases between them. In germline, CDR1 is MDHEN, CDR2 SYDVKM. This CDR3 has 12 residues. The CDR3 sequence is CASSLVSGEQYF. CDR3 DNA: TGTGCCAGCAGTTTAGTCTCGGGGGAGCAGTACTTC. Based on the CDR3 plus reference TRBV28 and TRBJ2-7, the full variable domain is DVKVTQSSRYLVKRTGEKVFLECVQDMDHENMFWYRQDPGLGLRLIYFSYDVKMKEKGDIPEGYSVSREKKERFSLILESASTNQTSMYLCASSLVSGEQYFGPGTRLTVT.

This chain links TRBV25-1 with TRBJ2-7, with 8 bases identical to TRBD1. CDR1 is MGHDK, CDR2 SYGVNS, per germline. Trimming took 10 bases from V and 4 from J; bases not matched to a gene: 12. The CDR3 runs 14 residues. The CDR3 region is CANTTGQGRYEQYF. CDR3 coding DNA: TGTGCCAATACGACCGGACAGGGTCGTTACGAGCAGTACTTC.

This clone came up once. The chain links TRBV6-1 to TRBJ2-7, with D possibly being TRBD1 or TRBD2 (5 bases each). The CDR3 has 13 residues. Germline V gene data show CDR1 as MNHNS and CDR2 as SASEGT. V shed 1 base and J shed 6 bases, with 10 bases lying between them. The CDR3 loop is CASSEGGGSEQYF. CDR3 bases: TGTGCCAGCAGTGAAGGTGGGGGAAGCGAGCAGTACTTC.

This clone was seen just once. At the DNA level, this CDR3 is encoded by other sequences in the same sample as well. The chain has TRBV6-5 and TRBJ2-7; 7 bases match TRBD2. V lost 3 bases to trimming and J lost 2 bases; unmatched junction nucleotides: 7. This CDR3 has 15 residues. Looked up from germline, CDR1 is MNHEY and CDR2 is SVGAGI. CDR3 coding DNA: TGTGCCAGCAGTTATTCCCCAGGGACTACCTACGAGCAGTACTTC. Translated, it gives CASSYSPGTTYEQYF.

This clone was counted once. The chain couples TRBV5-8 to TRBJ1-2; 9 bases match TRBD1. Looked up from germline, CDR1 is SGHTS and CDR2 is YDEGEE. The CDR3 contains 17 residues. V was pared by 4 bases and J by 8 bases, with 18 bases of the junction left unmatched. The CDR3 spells CASSIRGTGYYSDGYTF. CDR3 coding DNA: TGTGCCAGCAGCATCCGAGGGACAGGGTATTATTCTGACGGCTACACCTTC.

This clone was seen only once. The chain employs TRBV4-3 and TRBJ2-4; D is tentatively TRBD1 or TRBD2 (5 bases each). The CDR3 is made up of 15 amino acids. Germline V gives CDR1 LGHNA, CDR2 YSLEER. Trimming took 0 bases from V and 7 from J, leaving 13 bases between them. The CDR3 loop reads CASSQDPGRGNIQYF. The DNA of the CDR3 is TGCGCCAGCAGCCAAGATCCAGGGCGAGGGAACATTCAGTACTTC.

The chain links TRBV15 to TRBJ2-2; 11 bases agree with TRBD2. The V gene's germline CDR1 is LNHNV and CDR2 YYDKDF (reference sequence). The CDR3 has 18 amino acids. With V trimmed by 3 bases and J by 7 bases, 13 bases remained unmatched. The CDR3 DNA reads TGTGCCACCAGCAGGGAACTAGCGGGAGAACAACACGGCGGGGAGCTGTTTTTT. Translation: CATSRELAGEQHGGELFF.

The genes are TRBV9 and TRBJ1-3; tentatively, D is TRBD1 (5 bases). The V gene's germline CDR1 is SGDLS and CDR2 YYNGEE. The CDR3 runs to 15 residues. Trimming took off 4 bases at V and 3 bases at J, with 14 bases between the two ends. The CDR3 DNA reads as TGTGCCAGCAGCACTATAACAGGTGATGGAAACACCATATATTTT. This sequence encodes CASSTITGDGNTIYF.

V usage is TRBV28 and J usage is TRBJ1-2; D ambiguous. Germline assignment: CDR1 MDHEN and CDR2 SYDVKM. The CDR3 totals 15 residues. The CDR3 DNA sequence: TGTGCAACCCTCTCCCCAAGGGAGCAGCGGTATGGCTACACCTTC. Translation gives CATLSPREQRYGYTF.

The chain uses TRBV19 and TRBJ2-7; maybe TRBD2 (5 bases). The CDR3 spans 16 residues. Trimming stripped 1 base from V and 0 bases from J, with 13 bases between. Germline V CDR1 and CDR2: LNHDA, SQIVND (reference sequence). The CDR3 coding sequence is TGTGCCAGTAGTATAGCCCCGGACTTCCTCTCCTACGAGCAGTACTTC. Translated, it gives CASSIAPDFLSYEQYF. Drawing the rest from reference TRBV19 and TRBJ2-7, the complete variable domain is DGGITQSPKYLFRKEGQNVTLSCEQNLNHDAMYWYRQDPGQGLRLIYYSQIVNDFQKGDIAEGYSVSREKKESFPLTVTSAQKNPTAFYLCASSIAPDFLSYEQYFGPGTRLTVT.

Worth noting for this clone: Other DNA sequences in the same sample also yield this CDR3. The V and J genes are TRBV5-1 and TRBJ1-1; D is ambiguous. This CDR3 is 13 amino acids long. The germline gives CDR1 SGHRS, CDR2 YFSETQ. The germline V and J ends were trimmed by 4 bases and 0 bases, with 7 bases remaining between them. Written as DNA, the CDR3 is TGCGCCAGCAGCCTCGGGTTGAACACTGAAGCTTTCTTT. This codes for CASSLGLNTEAFF.

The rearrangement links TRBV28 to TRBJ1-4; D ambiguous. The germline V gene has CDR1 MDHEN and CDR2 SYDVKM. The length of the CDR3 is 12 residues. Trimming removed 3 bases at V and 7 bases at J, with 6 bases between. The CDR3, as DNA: TGTGCCAGCAGTTTGAGCTCTGAAAAACTGTTTTTT. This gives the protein CASSLSSEKLFF.

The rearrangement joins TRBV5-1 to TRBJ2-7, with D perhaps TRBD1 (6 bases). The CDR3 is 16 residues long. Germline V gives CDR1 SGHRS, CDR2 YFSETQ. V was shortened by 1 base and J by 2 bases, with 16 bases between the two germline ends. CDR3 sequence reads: CASSLFLRGGAYEQYF. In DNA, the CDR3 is TGCGCCAGCAGCTTGTTCTTGAGAGGGGGTGCCTACGAGCAGTACTTC.

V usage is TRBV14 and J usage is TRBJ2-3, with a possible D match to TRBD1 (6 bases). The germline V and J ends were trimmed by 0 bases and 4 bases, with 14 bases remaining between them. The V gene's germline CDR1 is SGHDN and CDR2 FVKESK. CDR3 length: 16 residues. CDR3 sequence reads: CASSQDMGTNADTQYF. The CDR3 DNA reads TGTGCCAGCAGCCAAGATATGGGGACAAACGCAGATACGCAGTATTTT. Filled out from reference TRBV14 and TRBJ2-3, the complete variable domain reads EAGVTQFPSHSVIEKGQTVTLRCDPISGHDNLYWYRRVMGKEIKFLLHFVKESKQDESGMPNNRFLAERTGGTYSTLKVQPAELEDSGVYFCASSQDMGTNADTQYFGPGTRLTVL.

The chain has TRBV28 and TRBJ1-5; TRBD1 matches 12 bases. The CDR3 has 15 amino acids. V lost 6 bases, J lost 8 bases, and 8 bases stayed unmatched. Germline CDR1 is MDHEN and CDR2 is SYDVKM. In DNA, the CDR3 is TGTGCCAGCAGCTCGGGACAGGGGGCGTGGGAGCCCCAGCATTTT. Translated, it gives CASSSGQGAWEPQHF.

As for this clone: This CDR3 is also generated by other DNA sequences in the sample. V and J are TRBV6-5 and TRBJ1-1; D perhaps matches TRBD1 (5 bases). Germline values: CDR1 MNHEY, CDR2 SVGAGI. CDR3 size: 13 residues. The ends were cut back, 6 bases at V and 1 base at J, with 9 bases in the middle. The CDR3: CASSWGTNTEAFF. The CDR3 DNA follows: TGTGCCAGCAGCTGGGGCACGAACACTGAAGCTTTCTTT.

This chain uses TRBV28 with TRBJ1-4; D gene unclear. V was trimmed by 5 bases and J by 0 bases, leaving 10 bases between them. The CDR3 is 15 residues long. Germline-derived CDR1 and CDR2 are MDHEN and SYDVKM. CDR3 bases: TGTGCCAGCAGTGAGGGTTTTTCAACTAATGAAAAACTGTTTTTT. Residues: CASSEGFSTNEKLFF.

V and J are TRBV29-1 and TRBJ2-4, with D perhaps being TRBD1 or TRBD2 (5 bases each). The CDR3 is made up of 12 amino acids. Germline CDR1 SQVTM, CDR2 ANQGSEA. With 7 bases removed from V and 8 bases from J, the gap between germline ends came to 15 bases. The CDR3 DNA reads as TGCAGCGCCGAAGCCGGGGCGCACATTCAGTACTTC. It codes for CSAEAGAHIQYF.

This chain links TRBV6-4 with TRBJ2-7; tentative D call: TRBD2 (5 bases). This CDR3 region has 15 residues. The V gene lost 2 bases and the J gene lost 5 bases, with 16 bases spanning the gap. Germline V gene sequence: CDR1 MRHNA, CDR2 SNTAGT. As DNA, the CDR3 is TGTGCCAGCAGTGACGGCCTAGCCGGACGGGACGAGCAGTACTTC. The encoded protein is CASSDGLAGRDEQYF.

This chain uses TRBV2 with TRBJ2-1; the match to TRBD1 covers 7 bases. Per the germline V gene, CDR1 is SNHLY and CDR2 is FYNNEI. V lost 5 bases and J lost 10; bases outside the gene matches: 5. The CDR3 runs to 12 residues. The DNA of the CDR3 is TGTGCCAGCAGTCTTGACAGGGACGAGCAGTTCTTC. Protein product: CASSLDRDEQFF.